This T cell receptor (beta chain) was sequenced during a study of T cells in Graves' hyperthyroidism and ophthalmopathy. CDR3 length equals 16 residues. Deletions cut 4 bases from V and 1 base from J, with 14 bases between. Per germline, CDR1 SGHNT and CDR2 YYREEE (reference sequence). What was amplified from RNA transcripts were TCR beta CDR3 regions. A set of HTBI primers served as the primers for a first-round RT-PCR of the TCR CDR3. TCRdb re-called the multiplex PCR reads with MiXCR, one entry per CDR3 protein. The profile shows roughly 510,000 distinct CDR3 sequences, 40% to 55% of them singletons.

The sequence came from an adult woman with Graves' disease, either hyperthyroidism or ophthalmopathy (not recorded which). Material for sequencing was peripheral blood or thyroid tissue (not recorded which). This chain joins TRBV5-4 and TRBJ2-2; D perhaps matches TRBD1 (6 bases). CDR3 in DNA: TGTGCCAGCAGCAAAGGTGGGGGCCTGAACACCGGGGAGCTGTTTTTT. Translated: CASSKGGGLNTGELFF.